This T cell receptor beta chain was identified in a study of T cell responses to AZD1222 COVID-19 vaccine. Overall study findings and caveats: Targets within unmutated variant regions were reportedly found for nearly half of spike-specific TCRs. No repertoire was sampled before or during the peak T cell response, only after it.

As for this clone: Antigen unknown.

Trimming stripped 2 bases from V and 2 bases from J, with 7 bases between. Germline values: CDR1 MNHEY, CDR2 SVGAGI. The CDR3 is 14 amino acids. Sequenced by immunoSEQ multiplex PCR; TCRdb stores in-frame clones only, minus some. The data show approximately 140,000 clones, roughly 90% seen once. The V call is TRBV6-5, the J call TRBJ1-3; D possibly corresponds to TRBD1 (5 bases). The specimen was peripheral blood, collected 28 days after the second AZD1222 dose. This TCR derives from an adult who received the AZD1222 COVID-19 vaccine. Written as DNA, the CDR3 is TGTGCCAGCAGTTACGACAGAACTGGAAACACCATATATTTT. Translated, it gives CASSYDRTGNTIYF.